This T cell receptor (beta chain) appears in the sequencing data of a study of T cell clones after liver transplantation. On the study more broadly: In this trial, immunosuppression withdrawal was attempted within 2 years of liver transplant. Blood was drawn pre-transplant, before withdrawal, and after full or failed withdrawal. Overall study results and limits: Migration into the graft, not deletion, may explain lost graft donor-reactive T cells.

This CDR3 is 14 amino acids long. Per germline, CDR1 LGHNA and CDR2 YNFKEQ. V lost 5 bases and J 11 bases, leaving 22 bases between the germline ends. CD3+CD4+ and CD3+CD8+ cells were FACS-sorted from thawed unstimulated PBMCs. Using immunoSEQ multiplex PCR, the repertoire was profiled, and TCRdb retains in-frame clones only, with some absent. This table holds roughly 100,000 clones, more than 75% found once. On this clone: The target antigen is unknown.

The source material was CD4+ T cells from blood, sampled before liver transplant. The sequence derives from a human donor who received a liver transplant. The rearrangement links TRBV4-2 to TRBJ2-7, with a tentative D call TRBD1 (6 bases). The chain's CDR3 is CASSYAGALFEKYF. The DNA of the CDR3 is TGTGCCAGCAGCTACGCAGGGGCTTTATTTGAGAAGTACTTC.